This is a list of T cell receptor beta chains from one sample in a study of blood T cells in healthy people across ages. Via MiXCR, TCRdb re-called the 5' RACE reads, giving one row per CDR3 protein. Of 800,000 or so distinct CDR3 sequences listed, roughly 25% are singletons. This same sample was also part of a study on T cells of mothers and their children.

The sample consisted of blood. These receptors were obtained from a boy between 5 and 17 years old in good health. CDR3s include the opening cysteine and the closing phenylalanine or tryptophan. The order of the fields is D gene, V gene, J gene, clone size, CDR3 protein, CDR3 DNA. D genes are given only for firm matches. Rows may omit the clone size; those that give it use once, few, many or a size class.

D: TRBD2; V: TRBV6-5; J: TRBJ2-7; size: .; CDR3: CASSYERGPPYEQYF; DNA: TGTGCCAGCAGTTACGAGCGGGGGCCACCCTACGAGCAGTACTTC
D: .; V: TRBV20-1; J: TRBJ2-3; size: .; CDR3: CSARASGTLTDTQYF; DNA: TGCAGTGCTAGAGCTTCCGGGACCCTCACAGATACGCAGTATTTT
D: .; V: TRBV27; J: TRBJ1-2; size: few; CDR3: CASSYGGPGYGYTF; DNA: TGTGCCAGCAGTTATGGGGGGCCAGGATATGGCTACACCTTC
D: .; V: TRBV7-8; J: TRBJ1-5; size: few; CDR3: CASSFGPQWVQPQHF; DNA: TGTGCCAGCAGCTTTGGACCGCAATGGGTTCAGCCCCAGCATTTT
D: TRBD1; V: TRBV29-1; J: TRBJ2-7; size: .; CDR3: CSVGKMTGVDEQYF; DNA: TGCAGCGTTGGCAAGATGACAGGGGTCGACGAGCAGTACTTC
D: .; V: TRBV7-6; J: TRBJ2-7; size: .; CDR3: CASSPLPASQTNSGGEQYF; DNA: TGTGCCAGCAGCCCGCTTCCGGCGAGTCAAACCAACAGCGGTGGCGAGCAGTACTTC
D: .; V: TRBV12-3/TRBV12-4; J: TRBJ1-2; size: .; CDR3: CASSLAGGRGYGYTF; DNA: TGTGCCAGCAGTTTAGCGGGGGGCCGGGGGTATGGCTACACCTTC
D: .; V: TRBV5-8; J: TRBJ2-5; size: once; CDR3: CASSFPSRGGLLKTQYF; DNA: TGTGCCAGCAGCTTCCCTTCAAGGGGGGGGCTTTTAAAGACCCAGTACTTC
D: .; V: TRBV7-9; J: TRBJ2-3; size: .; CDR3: CASSPPGYTDTQYF; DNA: TGTGCCAGCAGCCCCCCTGGGTACACAGATACGCAGTATTTT
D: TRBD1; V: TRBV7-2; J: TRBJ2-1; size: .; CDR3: CASSLAGTGHNEQFF; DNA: TGTGCCAGCAGCTTAGCAGGGACAGGGCACAATGAGCAGTTCTTC
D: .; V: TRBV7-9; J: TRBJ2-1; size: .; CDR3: CASSYGVSEQFF; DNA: TGTGCCAGCAGCTATGGGGTCAGTGAGCAGTTCTTC
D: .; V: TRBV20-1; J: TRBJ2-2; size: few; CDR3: CSAPLRWPGTGELFF; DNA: TGCAGTGCTCCGCTCCGGTGGCCTGGCACCGGGGAGCTGTTTTTT
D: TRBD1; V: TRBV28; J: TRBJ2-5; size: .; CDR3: CASRETGGQETQYF; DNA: TGTGCCAGCAGGGAGACAGGGGGCCAAGAGACCCAGTACTTC
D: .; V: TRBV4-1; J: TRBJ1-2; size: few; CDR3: CASSQVDRNYGYTF; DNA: TGCGCCAGCAGCCAAGTGGACCGTAACTATGGCTACACCTTC
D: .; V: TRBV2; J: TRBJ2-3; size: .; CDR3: CASSRVSPSTDTQYF; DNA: TGTGCCAGCAGTCGAGTTAGCCCGAGCACAGATACGCAGTATTTT
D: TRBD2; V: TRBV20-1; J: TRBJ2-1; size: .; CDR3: CSARDADGTSGYNEQFF; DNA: TGCAGTGCTAGAGATGCTGACGGAACTAGCGGATACAATGAGCAGTTCTTC
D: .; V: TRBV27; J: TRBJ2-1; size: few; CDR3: CASSLQGRDREQFF; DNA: TGTGCCAGCAGTTTACAGGGCAGGGACCGTGAGCAGTTCTTC
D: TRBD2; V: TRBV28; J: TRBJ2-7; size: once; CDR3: CASSPGLANTEQYF; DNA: TGTGCCAGCAGTCCCGGACTAGCTAACACGGAGCAGTACTTC
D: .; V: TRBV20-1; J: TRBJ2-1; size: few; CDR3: CSASARDKNEQFF; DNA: TGCAGTGCTAGCGCCAGGGATAAGAATGAGCAGTTCTTC
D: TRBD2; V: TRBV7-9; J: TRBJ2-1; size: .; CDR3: CASSWGLAGVDNEQFF; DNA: TGTGCCAGCAGCTGGGGACTAGCGGGGGTGGACAATGAGCAGTTCTTC
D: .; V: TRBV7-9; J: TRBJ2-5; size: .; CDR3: CASSSDIEETQYF; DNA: TGTGCCAGCAGCTCAGACATCGAAGAGACCCAGTACTTC
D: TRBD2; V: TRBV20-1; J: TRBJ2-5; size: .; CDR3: CSARPWTSEETQYF; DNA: TGCAGTGCTAGACCCTGGACTAGCGAGGAGACCCAGTACTTC
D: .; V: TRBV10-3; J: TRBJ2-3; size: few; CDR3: CAISVSTGTDTQYF; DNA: TGTGCCATCAGTGTGTCGACAGGCACAGATACGCAGTATTTT
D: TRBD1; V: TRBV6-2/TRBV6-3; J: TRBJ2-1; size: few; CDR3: CASSYGQGAYNEQFF; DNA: TGTGCCAGCAGTTACGGGCAGGGGGCCTACAATGAGCAGTTCTTC
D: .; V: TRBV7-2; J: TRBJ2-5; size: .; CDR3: CASSLTVSSVLRETQYF; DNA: TGTGCCAGCAGCTTAACCGTCTCGTCAGTCCTAAGGGAGACCCAGTACTTC
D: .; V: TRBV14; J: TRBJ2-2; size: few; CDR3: CASSQDRDHTGELFF; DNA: TGTGCCAGCAGCCAAGACAGGGACCACACCGGGGAGCTGTTTTTT